This TCR beta chain came from a study of blood T cell repertoires in COVID-19. Across the whole study: There were acute and convalescent COVID-19 samples, and they came from the United States, Italy and Spain. Sample material is recorded as cDNA or gDNA derived from T cells, B-cell-depleted T cells, or PBMCs.

Per the study methods: Amplification of reference gene primers provided the estimated nucleated cell counts. Measured with immunoSEQ multiplex PCR; TCRdb has only the in-frame clones, and not every one. D and trimming were read from the DNA, whereas the V and J calls and clone size are those reported in that table. The sample holds 250,000 to 300,000 clones, 84% seen once. This TCR came from a man between 60 and 75 years old with acute or convalescent COVID-19. The source material was peripheral blood.

CDR3 sequence: CASSSWSSPGDTQYF. CDR3 in DNA: TGTGCCAGCAGCTCCTGGAGTAGTCCAGGGGATACGCAGTATTTT. The rearrangement joins TRBV7-2 to TRBJ2-3, with TRBD1 as a possible D gene (5 bases). Germline V gene data show CDR1 as SGHTA and CDR2 as FQGNSA. There are 15 residues in the CDR3. Trimming shortened V by 4 bases and J by 6 bases, and 17 bases separated the two germline ends.